This TCR beta chain was recovered during a study of OX40 agonist ivuxolimab in advanced cancers. Using immunoSEQ multiplex PCR, the repertoire was profiled, and TCRdb retains in-frame clones only, with some absent. Of approximately 90,000 clones detected, about 91% appear once; the ten largest clones hold about 0.3%. V trimming: 2 bases; J trimming: 8 bases; junction bases outside the gene matches: 10. Germline V gene data show CDR1 as SGHDT and CDR2 as YYEEEE. The CDR3 runs to 14 residues. The sample in question was CD4+ or CD8+ T cells sorted from blood, obtained in a trial of the OX40 agonist ivuxolimab. The sequence came from an adult with an advanced solid tumor such as melanoma, head and neck, liver or kidney cancer. V is TRBV5-6 and J is TRBJ2-7; 7 bases are a match to TRBD2. The DNA of the CDR3 is TGTGCCAGCAGCTTAACCCAGGGAGGGGATCAGCAGTACTTC. This translates into CASSLTQGGDQQYF.